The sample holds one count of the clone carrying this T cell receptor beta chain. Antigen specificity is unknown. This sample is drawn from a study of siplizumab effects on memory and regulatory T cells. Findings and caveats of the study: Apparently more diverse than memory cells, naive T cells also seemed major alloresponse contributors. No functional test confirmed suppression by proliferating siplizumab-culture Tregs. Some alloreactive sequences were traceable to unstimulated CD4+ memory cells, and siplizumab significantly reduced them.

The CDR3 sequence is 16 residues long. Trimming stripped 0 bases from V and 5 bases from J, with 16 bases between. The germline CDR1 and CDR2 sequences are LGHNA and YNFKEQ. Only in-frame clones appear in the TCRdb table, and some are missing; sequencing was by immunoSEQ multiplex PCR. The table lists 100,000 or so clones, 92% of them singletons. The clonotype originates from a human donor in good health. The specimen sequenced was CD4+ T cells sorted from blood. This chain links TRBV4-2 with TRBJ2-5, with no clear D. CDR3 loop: CASSQEGKWITETQYF. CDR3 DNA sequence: TGTGCCAGCAGCCAAGAGGGGAAATGGATTACGGAGACCCAGTACTTC.